This T cell receptor (beta chain) emerged from a study of Tregs in tolerant kidney transplant recipients. Study at large: Recipient cells were told from donor cells by antibody staining.

Clones were sequenced by immunoSEQ multiplex PCR, and TCRdb holds only the in-frame ones, with some missing. This sample yields about 44,000 clones, of which 95% to 96% are seen a single time; 0.3% to 0.45% belongs to the top ten. The CDR3 contains 16 residues. V lost 4 bases, J lost 0 bases, and 7 bases stayed unmatched. The germline CDR1 and CDR2 sequences are MNHEY and SVGAGI. To note about this clone: Its antigen remains unidentified.

The receptor was isolated from a human donor in good health. The chain has TRBV6-5 and TRBJ1-1; 8 nucleotides align to TRBD1. The source material was Tregs from blood cultured with allogeneic cells. The CDR3 nucleotides read TGTGCCAGCAGTTTACTTACAGGGGGGATGAACACTGAAGCTTTCTTT. It yields the protein CASSLLTGGMNTEAFF.